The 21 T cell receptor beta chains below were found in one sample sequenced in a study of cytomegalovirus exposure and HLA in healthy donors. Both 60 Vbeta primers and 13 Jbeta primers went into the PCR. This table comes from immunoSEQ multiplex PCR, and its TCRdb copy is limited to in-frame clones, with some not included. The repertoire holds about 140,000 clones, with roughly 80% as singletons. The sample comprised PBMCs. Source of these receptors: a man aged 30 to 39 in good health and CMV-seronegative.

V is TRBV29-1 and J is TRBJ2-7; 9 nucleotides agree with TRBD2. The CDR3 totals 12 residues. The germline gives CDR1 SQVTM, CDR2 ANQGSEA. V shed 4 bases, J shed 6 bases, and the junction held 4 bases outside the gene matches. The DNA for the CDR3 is TGCAGCGTTGCGCGGGAGGGCTTCGAGCAGTACTTC. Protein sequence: CSVAREGFEQYF.

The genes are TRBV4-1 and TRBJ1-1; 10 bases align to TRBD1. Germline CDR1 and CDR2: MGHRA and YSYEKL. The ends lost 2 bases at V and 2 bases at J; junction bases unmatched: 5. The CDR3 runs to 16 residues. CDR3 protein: CASSQRTGGLNTEAFF. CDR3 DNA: TGCGCCAGCAGCCAACGGACAGGGGGGCTTAACACTGAAGCTTTCTTT.

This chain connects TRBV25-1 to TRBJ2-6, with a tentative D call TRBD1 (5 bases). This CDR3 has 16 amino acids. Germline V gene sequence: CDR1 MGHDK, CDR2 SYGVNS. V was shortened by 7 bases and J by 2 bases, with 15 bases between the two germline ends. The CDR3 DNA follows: TGTGCCAGCACCCGCACCGTAGGGGCTGGGGCCAACGTCCTGACTTTC. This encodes CASTRTVGAGANVLTF.

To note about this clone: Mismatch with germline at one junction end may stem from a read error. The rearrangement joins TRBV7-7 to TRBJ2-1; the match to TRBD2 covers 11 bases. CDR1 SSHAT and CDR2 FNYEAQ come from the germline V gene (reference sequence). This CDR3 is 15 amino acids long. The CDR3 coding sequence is TGTGCTAGCAGCGCCACTAGCGGGAGAGGGAATGAGCAGTTCTTC. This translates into CASSATSGRGNEQFF.

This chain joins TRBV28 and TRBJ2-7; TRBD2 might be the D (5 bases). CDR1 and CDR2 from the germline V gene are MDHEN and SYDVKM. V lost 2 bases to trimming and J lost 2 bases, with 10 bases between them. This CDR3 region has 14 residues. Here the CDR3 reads CASSLSGRTYEQYF. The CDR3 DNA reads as TGTGCCAGCAGTTTAAGCGGCCGGACCTACGAGCAGTACTTC.

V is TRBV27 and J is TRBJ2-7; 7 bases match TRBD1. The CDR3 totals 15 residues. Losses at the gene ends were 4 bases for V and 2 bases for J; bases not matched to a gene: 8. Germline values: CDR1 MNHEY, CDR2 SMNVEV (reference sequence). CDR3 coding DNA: TGTGCCAGCAGTTCAATACAGGGGTTCCCCTACGAGCAGTACTTC. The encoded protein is CASSSIQGFPYEQYF.

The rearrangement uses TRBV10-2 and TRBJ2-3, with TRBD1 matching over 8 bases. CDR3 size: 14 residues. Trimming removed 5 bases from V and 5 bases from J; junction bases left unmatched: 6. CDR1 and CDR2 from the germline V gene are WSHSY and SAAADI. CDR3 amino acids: CASSLQGAGDTQYF. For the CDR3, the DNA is TGCGCCAGCAGTTTGCAGGGGGCGGGAGATACGCAGTATTTT.

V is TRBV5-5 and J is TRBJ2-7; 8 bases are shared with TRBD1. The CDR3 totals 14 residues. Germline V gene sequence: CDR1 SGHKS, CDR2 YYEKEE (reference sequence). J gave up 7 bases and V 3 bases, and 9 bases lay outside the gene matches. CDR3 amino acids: CASSSMQGAGEQYF. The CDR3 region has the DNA TGTGCCAGCAGCTCCATGCAGGGGGCGGGGGAGCAGTACTTC.

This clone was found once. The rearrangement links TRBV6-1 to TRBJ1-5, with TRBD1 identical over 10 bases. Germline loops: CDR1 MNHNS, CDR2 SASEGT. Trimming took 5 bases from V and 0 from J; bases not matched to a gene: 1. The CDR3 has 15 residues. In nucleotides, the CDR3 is TGTGCCAGCAGTAGGACAGGGGGTAGCAATCAGCCCCAGCATTTT. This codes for CASSRTGGSNQPQHF.

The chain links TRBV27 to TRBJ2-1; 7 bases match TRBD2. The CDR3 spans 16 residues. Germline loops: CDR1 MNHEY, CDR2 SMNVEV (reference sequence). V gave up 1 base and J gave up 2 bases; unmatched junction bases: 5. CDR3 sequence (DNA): TGTGCCAGCAGTTTATTTCCTAGCGGTACCTACAATGAGCAGTTCTTC. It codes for CASSLFPSGTYNEQFF.

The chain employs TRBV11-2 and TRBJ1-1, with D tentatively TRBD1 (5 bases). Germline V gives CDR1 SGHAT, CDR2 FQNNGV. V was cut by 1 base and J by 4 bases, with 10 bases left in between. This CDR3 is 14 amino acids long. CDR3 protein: CASSLVQGGTEAFF. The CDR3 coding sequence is TGTGCCAGCAGCTTAGTTCAGGGAGGCACTGAAGCTTTCTTT. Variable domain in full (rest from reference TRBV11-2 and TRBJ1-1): EAGVAQSPRYKIIEKRQSVAFWCNPISGHATLYWYQQILGQGPKLLIQFQNNGVVDDSQLPKDRFSAERLKGVDSTLKIQPAKLEDSAVYLCASSLVQGGTEAFFGQGTRLTVV.

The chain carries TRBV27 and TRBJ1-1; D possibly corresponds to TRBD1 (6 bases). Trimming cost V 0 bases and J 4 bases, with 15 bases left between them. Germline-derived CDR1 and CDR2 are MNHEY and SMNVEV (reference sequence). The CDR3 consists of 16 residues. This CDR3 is CASSLSSRGARTEAFF. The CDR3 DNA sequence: TGTGCCAGCAGTTTATCATCCCGGGGGGCACGCACTGAAGCTTTCTTT.

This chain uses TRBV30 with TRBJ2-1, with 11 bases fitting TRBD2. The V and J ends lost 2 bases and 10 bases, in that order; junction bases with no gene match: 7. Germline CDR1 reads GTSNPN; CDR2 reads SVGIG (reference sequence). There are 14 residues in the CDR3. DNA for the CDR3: TGTGCCTGGAGTTTCCTAGCGGGAGGTGGAGAGCAGTTCTTC. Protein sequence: CAWSFLAGGGEQFF.

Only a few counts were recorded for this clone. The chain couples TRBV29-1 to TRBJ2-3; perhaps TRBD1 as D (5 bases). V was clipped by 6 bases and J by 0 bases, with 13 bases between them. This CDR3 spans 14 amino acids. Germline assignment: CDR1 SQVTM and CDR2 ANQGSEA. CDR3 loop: CSVGDRYSTDTQYF. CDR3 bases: TGCAGCGTGGGTGACAGATATAGCACAGATACGCAGTATTTT.

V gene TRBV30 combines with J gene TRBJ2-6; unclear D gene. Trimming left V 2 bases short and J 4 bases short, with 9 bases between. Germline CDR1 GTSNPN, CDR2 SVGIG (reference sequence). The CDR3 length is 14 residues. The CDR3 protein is CAWSPTIGANVLTF. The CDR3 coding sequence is TGTGCCTGGAGTCCCACTATAGGGGCCAACGTCCTGACTTTC.

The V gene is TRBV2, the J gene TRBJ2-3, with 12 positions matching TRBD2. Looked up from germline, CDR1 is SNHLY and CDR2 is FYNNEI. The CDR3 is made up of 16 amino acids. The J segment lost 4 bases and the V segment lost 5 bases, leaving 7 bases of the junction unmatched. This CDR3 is CASSTSTSGSSDTQYF. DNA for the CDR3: TGTGCCAGCAGTACCTCGACTAGCGGGAGCTCAGATACGCAGTATTTT.

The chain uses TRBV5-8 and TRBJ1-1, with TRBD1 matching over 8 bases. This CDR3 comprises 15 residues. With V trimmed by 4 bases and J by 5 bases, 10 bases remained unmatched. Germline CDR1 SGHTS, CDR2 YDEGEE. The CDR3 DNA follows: TGTGCCAGCAGCAAAACTACAGGGGGGTGGACTGAAGCTTTCTTT. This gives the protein CASSKTTGGWTEAFF.

The CDR3 DNA reads TGTGCCAGCAGCTCCCAGGGGGCTGGCACTGAAGCTTTCTTT. As protein: CASSSQGAGTEAFF. The V gene is TRBV11-2, the J gene TRBJ1-1; 8 bases are shared with TRBD1. V shed 4 bases and J 4 bases; nucleotides not matched to a gene: 5. The germline CDR1 and CDR2 sequences are SGHAT and FQNNGV. The CDR3 is 14 amino acids. Filled out from reference TRBV11-2 and TRBJ1-1, the complete variable domain reads EAGVAQSPRYKIIEKRQSVAFWCNPISGHATLYWYQQILGQGPKLLIQFQNNGVVDDSQLPKDRFSAERLKGVDSTLKIQPAKLEDSAVYLCASSSQGAGTEAFFGQGTRLTVV.

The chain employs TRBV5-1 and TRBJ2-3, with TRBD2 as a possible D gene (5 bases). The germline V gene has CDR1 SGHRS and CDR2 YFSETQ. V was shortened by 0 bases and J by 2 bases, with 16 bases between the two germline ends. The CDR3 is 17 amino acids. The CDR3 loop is CASSLATSRAFTDTQYF. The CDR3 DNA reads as TGCGCCAGCAGCTTGGCCACCTCGCGGGCCTTCACAGATACGCAGTATTTT.

CDR3 sequence reads: CASSHTGTGAHEQYF. DNA of the CDR3: TGTGCCAGCAGCCATACCGGGACAGGGGCCCACGAGCAGTACTTC. J is TRBJ2-7 and V is TRBV16; 10 nucleotides align to TRBD1. The CDR3 runs to 15 residues. V lost 3 bases and J lost 5; bases outside the gene matches: 7. Germline assignment: CDR1 KGHSY and CDR2 FQNENV. The variable domain in full, completed from reference TRBV16 and TRBJ2-7, reads GEEVAQTPKHLVRGEGQKAKLYCAPIKGHSYVFWYQQVLKNEFKFLISFQNENVFDETGMPKERFSAKCLPNSPCSLEIQATKLEDSAVYFCASSHTGTGAHEQYFGPGTRLTVT.

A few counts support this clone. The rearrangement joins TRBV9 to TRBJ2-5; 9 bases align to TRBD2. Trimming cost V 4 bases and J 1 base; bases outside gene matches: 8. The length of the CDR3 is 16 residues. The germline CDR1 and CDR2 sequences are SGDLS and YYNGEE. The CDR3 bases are TGTGCCAGCAGCCCCGGGGCAGCGGGGGGCCAAGAGACCCAGTACTTC. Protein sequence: CASSPGAAGGQETQYF.